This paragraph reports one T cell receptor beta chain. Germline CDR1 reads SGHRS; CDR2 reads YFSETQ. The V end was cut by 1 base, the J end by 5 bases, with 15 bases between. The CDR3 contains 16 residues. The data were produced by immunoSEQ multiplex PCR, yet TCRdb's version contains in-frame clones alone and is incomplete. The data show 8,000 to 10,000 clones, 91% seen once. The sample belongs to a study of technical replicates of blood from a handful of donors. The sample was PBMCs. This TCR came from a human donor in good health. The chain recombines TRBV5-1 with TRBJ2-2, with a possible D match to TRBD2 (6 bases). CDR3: CASSLLPGDGTGELFF. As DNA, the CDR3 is TGCGCCAGCAGCTTGCTCCCGGGAGATGGGACCGGGGAGCTGTTTTTT.